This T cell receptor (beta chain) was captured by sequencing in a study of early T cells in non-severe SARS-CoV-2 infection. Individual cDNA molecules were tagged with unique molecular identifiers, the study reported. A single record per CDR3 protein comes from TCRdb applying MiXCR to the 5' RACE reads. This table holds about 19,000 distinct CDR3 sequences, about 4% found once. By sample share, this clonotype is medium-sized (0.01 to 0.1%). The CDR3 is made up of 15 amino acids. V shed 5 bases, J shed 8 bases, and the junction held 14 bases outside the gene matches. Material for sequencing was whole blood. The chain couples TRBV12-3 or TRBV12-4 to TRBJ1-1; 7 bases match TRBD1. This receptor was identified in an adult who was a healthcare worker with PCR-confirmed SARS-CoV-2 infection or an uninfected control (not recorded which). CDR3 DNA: TGTGCCAGCAGTCCTGGGGTCCCCGGGACAGCAGAAGCTTTCTTT. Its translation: CASSPGVPGTAEAFF.